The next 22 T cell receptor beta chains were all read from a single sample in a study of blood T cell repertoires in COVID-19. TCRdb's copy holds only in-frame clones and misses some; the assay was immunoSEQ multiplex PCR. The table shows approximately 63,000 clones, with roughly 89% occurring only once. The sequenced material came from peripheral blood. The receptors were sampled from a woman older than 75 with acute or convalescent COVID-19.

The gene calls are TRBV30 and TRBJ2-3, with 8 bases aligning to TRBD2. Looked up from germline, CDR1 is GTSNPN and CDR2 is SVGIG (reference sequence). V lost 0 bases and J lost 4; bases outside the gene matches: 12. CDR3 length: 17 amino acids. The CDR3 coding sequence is TGTGCCTGGAGTGTTGGAGGTACGGCGGGAGGTTCAGATACGCAGTATTTT. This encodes CAWSVGGTAGGSDTQYF.

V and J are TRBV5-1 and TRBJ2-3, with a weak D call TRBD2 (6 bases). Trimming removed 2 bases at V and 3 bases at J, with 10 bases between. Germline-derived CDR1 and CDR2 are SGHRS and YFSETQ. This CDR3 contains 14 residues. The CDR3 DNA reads TGCGCCAGCAGCTTCGGGGGAGAGACAGATACGCAGTATTTT. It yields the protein CASSFGGETDTQYF.

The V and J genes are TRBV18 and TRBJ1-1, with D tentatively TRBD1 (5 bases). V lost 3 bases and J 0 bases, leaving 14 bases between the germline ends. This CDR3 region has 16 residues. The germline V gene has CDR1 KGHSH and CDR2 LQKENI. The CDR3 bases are TGTGCCAGCTCACCGTTCGACAGAAACATGAACACTGAAGCTTTCTTT. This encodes CASSPFDRNMNTEAFF.

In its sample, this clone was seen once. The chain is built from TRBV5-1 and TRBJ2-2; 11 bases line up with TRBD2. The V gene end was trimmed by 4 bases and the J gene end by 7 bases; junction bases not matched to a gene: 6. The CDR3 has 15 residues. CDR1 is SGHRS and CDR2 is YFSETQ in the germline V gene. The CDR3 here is CASSSGTSGIGELFF. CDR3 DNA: TGCGCCAGCAGCAGCGGGACTAGCGGTATCGGGGAGCTGTTTTTT.

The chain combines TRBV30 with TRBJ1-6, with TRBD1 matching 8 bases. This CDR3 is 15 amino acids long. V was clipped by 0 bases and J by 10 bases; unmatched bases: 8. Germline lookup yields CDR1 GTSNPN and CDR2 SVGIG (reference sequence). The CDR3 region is CAWSVGGTGGSPLHF. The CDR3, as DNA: TGTGCCTGGAGTGTCGGAGGGACAGGAGGATCACCCCTCCACTTT. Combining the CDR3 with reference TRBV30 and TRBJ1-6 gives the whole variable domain SQTIHQWPATLVQPVGSPLSLECTVEGTSNPNLYWYRQAAGRGLQLLFYSVGIGQISSEVPQNLSASRPQDRQFILSSKKLLLSDSGFYLCAWSVGGTGGSPLHFGNGTRLTVT.

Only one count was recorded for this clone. The CDR3 DNA is TGCGCCAGCAGCCAGGTGTCGCTGGGAGAGACCCAGTACTTC. Its translation: CASSQVSLGETQYF. This chain links TRBV5-1 with TRBJ2-5, with unresolved D. The length of the CDR3 is 14 residues. V shed 4 bases and J shed 4 bases, with 14 bases lying between them. In germline, CDR1 is SGHRS, CDR2 YFSETQ.

The CDR3 DNA reads TGTGCCAGCAGCATCCGACTCCAGACTAGCGGGAAGCGCAACGAGCAGTTCTTC. Protein product: CASSIRLQTSGKRNEQFF. The chain is built from TRBV21-1 and TRBJ2-1; the tabulated D call, TRBD2, remains unverified against the DNA. TRBV21-1 is annotated as a pseudogene. The CDR3 spans 18 residues.

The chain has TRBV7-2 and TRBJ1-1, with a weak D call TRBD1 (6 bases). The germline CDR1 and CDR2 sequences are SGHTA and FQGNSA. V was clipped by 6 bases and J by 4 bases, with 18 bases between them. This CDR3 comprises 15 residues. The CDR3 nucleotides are TGTGCCAGCAGACCGGGGGGGGCGTTGAGCACTGAAGCTTTCTTT. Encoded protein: CASRPGGALSTEAFF.

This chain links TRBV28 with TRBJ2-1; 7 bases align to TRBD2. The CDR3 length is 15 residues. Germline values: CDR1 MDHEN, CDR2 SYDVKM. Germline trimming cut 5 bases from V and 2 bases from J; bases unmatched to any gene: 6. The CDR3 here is CASSGRGEAYNEQFF. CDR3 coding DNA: TGTGCCAGCAGTGGCCGGGGGGAAGCCTACAATGAGCAGTTCTTC.

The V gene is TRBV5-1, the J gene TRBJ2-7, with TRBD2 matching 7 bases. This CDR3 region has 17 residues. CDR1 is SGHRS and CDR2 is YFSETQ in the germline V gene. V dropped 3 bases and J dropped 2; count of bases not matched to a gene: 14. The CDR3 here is CASSSGPAGALTYEQYF. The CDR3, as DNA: TGCGCCAGCAGCTCGGGGCCCGCGGGAGCTCTAACCTACGAGCAGTACTTC.

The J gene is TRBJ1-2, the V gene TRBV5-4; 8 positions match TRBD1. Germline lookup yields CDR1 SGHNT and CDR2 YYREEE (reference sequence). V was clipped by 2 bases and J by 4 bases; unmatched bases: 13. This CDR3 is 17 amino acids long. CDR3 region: CASSLSIGRGQVYGYTF. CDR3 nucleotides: TGTGCCAGCAGCTTATCAATAGGCAGGGGGCAAGTCTATGGCTACACCTTC.

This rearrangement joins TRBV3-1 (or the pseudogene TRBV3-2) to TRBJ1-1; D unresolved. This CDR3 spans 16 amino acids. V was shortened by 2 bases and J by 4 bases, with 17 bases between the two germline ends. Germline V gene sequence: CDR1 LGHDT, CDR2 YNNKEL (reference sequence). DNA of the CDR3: TGTGCCAGCAGCCAATGTATAGGTTGGGAGGGCACTGAAGCTTTCTTT. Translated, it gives CASSQCIGWEGTEAFF.

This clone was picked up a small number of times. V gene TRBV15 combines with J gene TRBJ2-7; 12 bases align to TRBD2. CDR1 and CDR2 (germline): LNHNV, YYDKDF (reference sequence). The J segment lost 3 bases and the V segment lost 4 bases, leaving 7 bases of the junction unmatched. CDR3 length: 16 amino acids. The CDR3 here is CATSTGLAGPNYEQYF. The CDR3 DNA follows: TGTGCCACCAGCACCGGACTAGCGGGACCGAACTACGAGCAGTACTTC.

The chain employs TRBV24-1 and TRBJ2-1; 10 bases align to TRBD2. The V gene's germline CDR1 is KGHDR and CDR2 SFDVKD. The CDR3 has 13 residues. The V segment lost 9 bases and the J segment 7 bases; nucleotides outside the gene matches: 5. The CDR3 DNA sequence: TGTGCCACCCGTGGTAGCGGGAGGAATGAGCAGTTCTTC. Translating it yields CATRGSGRNEQFF.

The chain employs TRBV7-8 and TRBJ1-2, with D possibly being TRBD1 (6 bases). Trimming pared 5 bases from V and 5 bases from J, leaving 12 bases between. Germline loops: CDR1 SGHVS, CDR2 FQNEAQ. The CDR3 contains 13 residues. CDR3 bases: TGTGCCAGCAGCCGCTCAGGGGAATATGGCTACACCTTC. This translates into CASSRSGEYGYTF.

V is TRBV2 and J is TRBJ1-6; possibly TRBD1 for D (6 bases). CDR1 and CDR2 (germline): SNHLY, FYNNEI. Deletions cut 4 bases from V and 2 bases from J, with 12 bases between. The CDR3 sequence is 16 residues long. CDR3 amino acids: CASSAGGAAYNSPLHF. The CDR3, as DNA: TGTGCCAGCAGTGCGGGGGGGGCGGCCTATAATTCACCCCTCCACTTT.

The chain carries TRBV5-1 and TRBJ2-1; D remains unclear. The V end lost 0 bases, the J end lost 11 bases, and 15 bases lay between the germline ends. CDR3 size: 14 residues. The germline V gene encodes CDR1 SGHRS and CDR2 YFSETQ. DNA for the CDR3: TGCGCCAGCAGCTTGGATCAGGCCCTGACGAAGCAGTTCTTC. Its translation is CASSLDQALTKQFF.

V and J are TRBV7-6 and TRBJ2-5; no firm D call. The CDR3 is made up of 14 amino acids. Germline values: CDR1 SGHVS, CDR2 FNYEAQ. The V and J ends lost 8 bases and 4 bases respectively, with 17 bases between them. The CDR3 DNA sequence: TGTGCCAGCCAGAAGTCCAGGAACGGAGAGACCCAGTACTTC. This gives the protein CASQKSRNGETQYF.

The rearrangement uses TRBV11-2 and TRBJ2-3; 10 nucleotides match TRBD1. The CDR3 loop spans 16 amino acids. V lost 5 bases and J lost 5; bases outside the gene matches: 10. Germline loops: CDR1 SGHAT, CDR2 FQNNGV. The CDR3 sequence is CASSDIGTGVLDTQYF. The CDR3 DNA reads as TGTGCCAGCAGCGATATCGGGACAGGGGTTTTAGATACGCAGTATTTT.

CDR3 bases: TGCGCCAGCAGCGTCCCGGAGGCGGGGGAGCTGTTTTTT. Translated, it gives CASSVPEAGELFF. The genes are TRBV4-1 and TRBJ2-2; weak D call: TRBD2 (5 bases). Trimming took off 5 bases at V and 8 bases at J, with 12 bases between the two ends. The CDR3 totals 13 residues. Germline V gives CDR1 MGHRA, CDR2 YSYEKL.

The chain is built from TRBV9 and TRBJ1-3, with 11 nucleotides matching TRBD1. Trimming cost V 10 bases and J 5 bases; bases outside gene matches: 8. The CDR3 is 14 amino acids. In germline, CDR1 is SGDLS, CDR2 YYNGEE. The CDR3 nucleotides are TGTGCCTCGGGAGGACAGGGGGCACGAAACACCATATATTTT. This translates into CASGGQGARNTIYF.

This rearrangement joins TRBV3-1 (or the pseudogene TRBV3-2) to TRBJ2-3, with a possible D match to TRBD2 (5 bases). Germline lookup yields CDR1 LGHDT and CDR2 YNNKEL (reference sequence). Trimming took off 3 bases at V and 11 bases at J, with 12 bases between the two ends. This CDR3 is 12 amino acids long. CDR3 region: CASSQAGAGQYF. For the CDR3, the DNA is TGTGCCAGCAGCCAGGCGGGCGCTGGGCAGTATTTT.